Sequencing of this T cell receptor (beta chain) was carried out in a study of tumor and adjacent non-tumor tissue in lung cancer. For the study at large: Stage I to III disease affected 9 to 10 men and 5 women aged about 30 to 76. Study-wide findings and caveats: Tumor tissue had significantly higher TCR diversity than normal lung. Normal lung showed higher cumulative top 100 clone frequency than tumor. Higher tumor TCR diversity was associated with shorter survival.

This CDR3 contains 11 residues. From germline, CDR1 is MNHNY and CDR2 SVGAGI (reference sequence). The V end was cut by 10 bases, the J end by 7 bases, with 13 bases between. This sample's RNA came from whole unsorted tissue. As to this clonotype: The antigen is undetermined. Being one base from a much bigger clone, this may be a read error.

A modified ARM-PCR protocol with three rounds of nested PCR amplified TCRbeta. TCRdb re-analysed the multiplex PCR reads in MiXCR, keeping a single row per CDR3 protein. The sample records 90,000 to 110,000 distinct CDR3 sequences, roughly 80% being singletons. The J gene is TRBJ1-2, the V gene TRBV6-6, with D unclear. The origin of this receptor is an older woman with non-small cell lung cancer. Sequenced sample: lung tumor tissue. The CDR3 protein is CANDGESGYTF. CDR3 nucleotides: TGTGCCAATGATGGAGAATCTGGCTACACCTTC.